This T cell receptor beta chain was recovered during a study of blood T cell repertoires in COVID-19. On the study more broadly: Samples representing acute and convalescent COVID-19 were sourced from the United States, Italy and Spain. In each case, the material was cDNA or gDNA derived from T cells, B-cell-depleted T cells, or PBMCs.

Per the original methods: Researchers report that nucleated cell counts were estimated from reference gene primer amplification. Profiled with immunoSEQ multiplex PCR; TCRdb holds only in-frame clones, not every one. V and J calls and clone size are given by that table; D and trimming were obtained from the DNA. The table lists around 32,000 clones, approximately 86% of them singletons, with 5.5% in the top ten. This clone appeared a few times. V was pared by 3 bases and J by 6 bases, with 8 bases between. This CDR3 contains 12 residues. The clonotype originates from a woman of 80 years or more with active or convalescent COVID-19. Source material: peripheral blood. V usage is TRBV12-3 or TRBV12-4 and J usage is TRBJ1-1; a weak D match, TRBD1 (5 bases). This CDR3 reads CASSFATAEAFF. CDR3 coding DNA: TGTGCCAGCAGTTTTGCGACAGCTGAAGCTTTCTTT.